A single sample is the source of the 13 T cell receptor beta chains below, sequenced in a study of blood T cell repertoires in COVID-19. Produced via immunoSEQ multiplex PCR; TCRdb's table is partial and in-frame only. The data hold 200,000 to 250,000 clones, with 88% observed a single time. The sequenced material came from peripheral blood. The receptors come from a woman between 55 and 75 years old with acute or convalescent COVID-19.

V is TRBV18 and J is TRBJ2-3, with 8 bases matching TRBD1. CDR1 KGHSH and CDR2 LQKENI come from the germline V gene. Unmatched junction bases numbered 6, after V lost 3 bases and J lost 1 base. The CDR3 loop spans 16 amino acids. Here the CDR3 DNA reads TGTGCCAGCTCACCCCCAGGGGGCTTTGGCACAGATACGCAGTATTTT. It yields the protein CASSPPGGFGTDTQYF.

This clone appeared once. The rearrangement joins TRBV3-1 (or the pseudogene TRBV3-2) to TRBJ1-6, with no clear D. CDR3 length: 18 residues. The germline V and J ends were trimmed by 4 bases and 3 bases, with 19 bases remaining between them. From germline, CDR1 is LGHDT and CDR2 YNNKEL (reference sequence). The CDR3 region is CASSPGVPSPIYNSPLHF. CDR3 DNA: TGTGCCAGCAGCCCCGGGGTCCCCAGCCCTATCTATAATTCACCCCTCCACTTT.

V usage is TRBV21-1 and J usage is TRBJ1-4; TRBD1, the D gene given by the table, was not confirmed from the DNA. TRBV21-1 is a recognized pseudogene. This CDR3 is built from 16 residues. The CDR3 protein is CASSFMTGGDLSELFF. The CDR3 nucleotides are TGTGCCAGCAGCTTTATGACAGGGGGCGACTTATCGGAACTGTTTTTT.

This clone showed up just once. This chain uses TRBV9 with TRBJ1-5; tentatively, D is TRBD1 (5 bases). V lost 4 bases and J 0 bases, leaving 8 bases between the germline ends. The CDR3 extends over 14 amino acids. CDR1 is SGDLS and CDR2 is YYNGEE in the germline V gene. DNA of the CDR3: TGTGCCAGCAGCCTGGACAATAGCAATCAGCCCCAGCATTTT. Translated: CASSLDNSNQPQHF.

This clone has a single count. The chain couples TRBV7-2 to TRBJ1-5; 8 nucleotides align to TRBD1. Germline lookup yields CDR1 SGHTA and CDR2 FQGNSA. The CDR3 consists of 16 residues. V shed 0 bases, J shed 4 bases, and the junction held 5 bases outside the gene matches. The CDR3 loop is CASSLASGQVNQPQHF. The CDR3 nucleotides read TGTGCCAGCAGCTTAGCGTCGGGACAGGTGAATCAGCCCCAGCATTTT.

J is TRBJ2-1 and V is TRBV7-9; D remains ambiguous. There are 15 residues in the CDR3. The germline V gene encodes CDR1 SEHNR and CDR2 FQNEAQ (reference sequence). V lost 1 base, J lost 0 bases, and 7 bases lay in between. Here the CDR3 DNA reads TGTGCCAGCAGCTTAGGACATGGCTCCTACAATGAGCAGTTCTTC. Amino acid sequence: CASSLGHGSYNEQFF.

This chain joins TRBV11-3 and TRBJ2-2; 7 bases agree with TRBD1. The CDR3 sequence is 18 residues long. V gave up 0 bases and J gave up 6 bases; unmatched junction bases: 13. CDR1 is SGHNT, CDR2 YENEEA, per germline. CDR3 bases: TGTGCCAGCAGCTTAGATACCATTGGGGCAGGGGGATCCGGGGAGCTGTTTTTT. Amino acid sequence: CASSLDTIGAGGSGELFF. Full variable domain (missing parts from reference TRBV11-3 and TRBJ2-2): EAGVVQSPRYKIIEKKQPVAFWCNPISGHNTLYWYLQNLGQGPELLIRYENEEAVDDSQLPKDRFSAERLKGVDSTLKIQPAELGDSAVYLCASSLDTIGAGGSGELFFGEGSRLTVL.

The table lists this clone with a count of one. This chain uses TRBV19 with TRBJ1-3; D remains ambiguous. V lost 7 bases and J 0 bases, leaving 16 bases between the germline ends. The length of the CDR3 is 16 residues. Germline V gives CDR1 LNHDA, CDR2 SQIVND (reference sequence). CDR3: CASTFRSLSSGNTIYF. CDR3 coding DNA: TGTGCCAGTACCTTCAGGTCCCTGAGCTCTGGAAACACCATATATTTT.

The chain has TRBV4-1 and TRBJ2-7, with no clear D. Germline V gene data show CDR1 as MGHRA and CDR2 as YSYEKL. The CDR3 sequence is 13 residues long. V dropped 4 bases and J dropped 2 bases, with 9 bases sitting between them. The DNA of the CDR3 is TGCGCCAGCAGCCCCTACGAGACCTACGAGCAGTACTTC. Translated: CASSPYETYEQYF.

The chain combines TRBV4-1 with TRBJ2-1, with 8 bases fitting TRBD2. The CDR3 is made up of 14 amino acids. The V gene's germline CDR1 is MGHRA and CDR2 YSYEKL. V was clipped by 9 bases and J by 4 bases; unmatched bases: 8. The CDR3 reads CASSKREPYNEQFF. CDR3 DNA sequence: TGCGCCAGTTCTAAGCGGGAGCCTTACAATGAGCAGTTCTTC.

This clone was detected once. V gene TRBV30 combines with J gene TRBJ2-7, with D perhaps matching TRBD1 (7 bases). CDR1 GTSNPN and CDR2 SVGIG come from the germline V gene (reference sequence). The CDR3 length is 15 residues. Trimming took off 3 bases at V and 0 bases at J, with 15 bases between the two ends. The DNA of the CDR3 is TGTGCCTGGAGGCGGGACAGCGGGTACTCCTACGAGCAGTACTTC. As protein: CAWRRDSGYSYEQYF.

This clone was picked up one time. In DNA form, the CDR3 reads TGCGCCAGCAGCCCGACAGGGGTGGCTAACTATGGCTACACCTTC. This encodes CASSPTGVANYGYTF. The rearrangement uses TRBV5-1 and TRBJ1-2, with 8 positions matching TRBD1. From germline, CDR1 is SGHRS and CDR2 YFSETQ. The CDR3 totals 15 residues. Trimming took 4 bases from V and 0 from J; bases not matched to a gene: 5.

The genes are TRBV9 and TRBJ2-5, with D tentatively TRBD1 (7 bases). Germline CDR1 reads SGDLS; CDR2 reads YYNGEE. Between the trimmed V and J ends, which lost 4 bases and 9 bases, there was a span of 16 bases. This CDR3 comprises 13 residues. The CDR3 protein is CASSPARGEAQYF. CDR3 DNA sequence: TGTGCCAGCAGCCCCGCCAGGGGGGAGGCCCAGTACTTC.